This T cell receptor beta chain originates from a study of blood T cells in healthy people across ages. In germline, CDR1 is LGHDT, CDR2 YNNKEL (reference sequence). The J segment lost 8 bases and the V segment lost 8 bases, leaving 9 bases of the junction unmatched. This CDR3 has 14 amino acids. Combining a sample-barcoded 5' primer with a J-beta primer mix, a second PCR ran for roughly 7 to 12 cycles. TCRdb reprocessed the 5' RACE reads via MiXCR and lists one record per CDR3 protein. This table has 700,000 to 850,000 distinct CDR3 sequences, 53% appearing once. The chain recombines TRBV3-1 with TRBJ1-6, with 7 nucleotides matching TRBD1. The sequencing sample was made of blood. The sequence derives from a man of 80 years or more in good health. The CDR3 reads CASRKTGVHSPLHF. In DNA form, the CDR3 reads TGTGCCAGCCGGAAAACAGGGGTTCATTCACCCCTCCACTTT.